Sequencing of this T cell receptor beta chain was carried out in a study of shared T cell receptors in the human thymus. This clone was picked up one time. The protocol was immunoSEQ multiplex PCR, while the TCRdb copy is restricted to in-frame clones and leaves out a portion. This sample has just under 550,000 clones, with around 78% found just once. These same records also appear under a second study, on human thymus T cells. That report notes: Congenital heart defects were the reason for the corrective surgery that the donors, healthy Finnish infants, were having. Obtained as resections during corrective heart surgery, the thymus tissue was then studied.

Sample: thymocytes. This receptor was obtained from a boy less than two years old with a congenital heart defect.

The CDR3 here is CASSSNGGDFYEQYF. The CDR3 DNA follows: TGTGCCAGCAGCTCCAACGGTGGAGACTTCTACGAGCAGTACTTC. The chain carries TRBV7-9 and TRBJ2-7; the D is unclear. The CDR3 is 15 residues long. CDR1 and CDR2 from the germline V gene are SEHNR and FQNEAQ (reference sequence). Trimming removed 4 bases from V and 3 bases from J, with 16 bases in between. Drawing the rest from reference TRBV7-9 and TRBJ2-7, the complete variable domain is DTGVSQNPRHKITKRGQNVTFRCDPISEHNRLYWYRQTLGQGPEFLTYFQNEAQLEKSRLLSDRFSAERPKGSFSTLEIQRTEQGDSAMYLCASSSNGGDFYEQYFGPGTRLTVT.